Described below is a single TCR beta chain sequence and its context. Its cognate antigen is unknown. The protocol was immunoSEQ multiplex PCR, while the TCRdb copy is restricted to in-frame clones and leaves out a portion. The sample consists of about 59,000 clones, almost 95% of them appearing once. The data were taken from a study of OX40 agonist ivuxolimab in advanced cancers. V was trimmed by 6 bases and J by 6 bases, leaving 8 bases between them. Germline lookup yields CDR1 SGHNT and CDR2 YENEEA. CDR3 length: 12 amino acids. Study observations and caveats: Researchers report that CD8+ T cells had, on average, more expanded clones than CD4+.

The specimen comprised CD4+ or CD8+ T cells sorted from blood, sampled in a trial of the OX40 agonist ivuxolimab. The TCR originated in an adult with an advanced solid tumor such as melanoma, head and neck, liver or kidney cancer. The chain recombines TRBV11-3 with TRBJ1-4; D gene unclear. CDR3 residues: CASRGSDEKLFF. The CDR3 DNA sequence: TGTGCCAGCAGGGGGAGTGATGAAAAACTGTTTTTT. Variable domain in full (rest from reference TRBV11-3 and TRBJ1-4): EAGVVQSPRYKIIEKKQPVAFWCNPISGHNTLYWYLQNLGQGPELLIRYENEEAVDDSQLPKDRFSAERLKGVDSTLKIQPAELGDSAVYLCASRGSDEKLFFGSGTQLSVL.